This T cell receptor beta chain originates from a study of blood T cell repertoires in COVID-19. For the study at large: Acute and convalescent COVID-19 samples came from the United States, Italy and Spain. In each case, the material was cDNA or gDNA derived from T cells, B-cell-depleted T cells, or PBMCs.

The CDR3 consists of 12 residues. Losses at the gene ends were 8 bases for V and 7 bases for J; bases not matched to a gene: 7. The V gene's germline CDR1 is MNHEY and CDR2 SMNVEV (reference sequence). The authors' processing: Quantification of nucleated cells was approximated via reference gene primer amplification. Profiling relied on immunoSEQ multiplex PCR, and the TCRdb table lists in-frame clones only, not all of them. The V and J calls and clone size are taken from that table; D and trimming were inferred from the DNA. The data show 200,000 to 250,000 clones, with roughly 87% seen just once and 9.5% to 15% held by the top ten.

The receptor was isolated from a woman between 18 and 30 years old who had recovered from COVID-19. The chain recombines TRBV27 with TRBJ2-7, with 8 positions matching TRBD1. The sequencing input was peripheral blood. This CDR3 reads CASGQGTIEQYF. CDR3 bases: TGTGCCAGCGGACAGGGAACGATAGAGCAGTACTTC.